These 5 T cell receptor beta chains were sequenced from one sample in a study of shared clonotypes between healthy human individuals. Sequenced by immunoSEQ multiplex PCR; TCRdb stores in-frame clones only, minus some. The repertoire holds about 480,000 clones, with about four fifths as singletons. Sequencing input: PBMCs. Every receptor here comes from a woman between 40 and 50 years old in good health. Some clones in this sample may be carry-over from other donors' samples.

The gene calls are TRBV4-2 and TRBJ2-1; TRBD2 is a possible D gene (6 bases). This CDR3 has 15 residues. Germline V gene data show CDR1 as LGHNA and CDR2 as YNFKEQ. Trimming took 3 bases from V and 9 from J, leaving 18 bases between them. CDR3 protein: CASSQGRDSFSEQFF. In nucleotides, the CDR3 is TGTGCCAGCAGCCAGGGCCGGGACTCATTTAGTGAGCAGTTCTTC.

This clone has more than one count but fewer than ten. The CDR3 protein is CASSLIHNQPQHF. CDR3 in DNA: TGTGCCAGCAGCTTAATCCACAATCAGCCCCAGCATTTT. This chain links TRBV7-2 with TRBJ1-5; D uncertain. The CDR3 length is 13 residues. V was pared by 2 bases and J by 3 bases, with 5 bases between. Germline V gene data show CDR1 as SGHTA and CDR2 as FQGNSA.

The chain recombines TRBV6-5 with TRBJ1-2; D is undetermined. Trimming stripped 6 bases from V and 3 bases from J, with 8 bases between. Germline CDR1 is MNHEY and CDR2 is SVGAGI. CDR3 size: 12 residues. The CDR3 spells CASRTEYYGYTF. The CDR3 DNA reads TGTGCCAGCAGGACGGAATACTATGGCTACACCTTC.

V usage is TRBV9 and J usage is TRBJ2-7; TRBD2 agrees at 7 bases. The CDR3 runs 14 residues. Germline V gene data show CDR1 as SGDLS and CDR2 as YYNGEE. J was trimmed by 2 bases and V by 4 bases; bases with no gene match: 6. CDR3: CASSLSSGAYEQYF. As DNA, the CDR3 is TGTGCCAGCAGCTTGTCTAGCGGAGCCTACGAGCAGTACTTC.

This chain connects TRBV27 to TRBJ2-1; D is perhaps TRBD1 (6 bases). The V gene's germline CDR1 is MNHEY and CDR2 SMNVEV (reference sequence). Deletions cut 3 bases from V and 5 bases from J, with 20 bases between. This CDR3 spans 17 amino acids. This chain's CDR3 is CASSFKSRDKRNNEQFF. CDR3 nucleotides: TGTGCCAGCAGTTTCAAAAGCCGGGACAAAAGAAACAATGAGCAGTTCTTC.